The T cell receptor beta chain under discussion was sequenced for a study of CD8+ T cells in alopecia areata. Using a FACSAria, the CD4+ and CD8+ T cells were sorted from the PBMCs. In regard to this clone: As yet, its antigen is unknown.

Broader study findings: Normal skin contains resident alphabeta T cells, and these are also sequenced in scalp samples. Greater clonality was observed in lesional scalp samples, especially alopecia totalis/universalis, versus normal scalp. With patients, TCR sharing proved less clear than in mice, a difference possibly related to HLA.

The CDR3 is made up of 15 amino acids. Per the germline V gene, CDR1 is SNHLY and CDR2 is FYNNEI. The J segment lost 7 bases and the V segment lost 6 bases, leaving 9 bases of the junction unmatched. TCR sequencing used cDNA made by reverse transcription of extracted RNA. The repertoire was sequenced with immunoSEQ multiplex PCR; TCRdb's copy has only in-frame clones and lacks some. Of about 140,000 clones listed, 50% to 65% are singletons. The chain links TRBV2 to TRBJ2-2; TRBD1 matches at 9 bases. The sequenced sample was CD4+ T cells sorted from blood. The clonotype was recovered from a human donor in good health. This CDR3 is CASSETGGSNGELFF. The CDR3 bases are TGTGCCAGCAGCGAAACAGGGGGCTCTAACGGGGAGCTGTTTTTT.